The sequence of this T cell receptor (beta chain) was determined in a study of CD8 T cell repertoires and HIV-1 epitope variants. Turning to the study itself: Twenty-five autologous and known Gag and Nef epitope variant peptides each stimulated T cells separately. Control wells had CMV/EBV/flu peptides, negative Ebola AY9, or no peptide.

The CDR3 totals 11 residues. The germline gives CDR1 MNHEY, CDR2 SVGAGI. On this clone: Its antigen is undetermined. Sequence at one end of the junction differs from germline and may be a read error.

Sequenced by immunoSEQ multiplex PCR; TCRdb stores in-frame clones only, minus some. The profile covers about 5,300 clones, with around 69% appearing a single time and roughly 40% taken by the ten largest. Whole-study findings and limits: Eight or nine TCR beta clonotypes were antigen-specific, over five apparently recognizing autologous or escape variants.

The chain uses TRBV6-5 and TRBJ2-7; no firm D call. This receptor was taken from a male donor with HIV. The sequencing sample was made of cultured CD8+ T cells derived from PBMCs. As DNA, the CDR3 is TGTGCCAGCAGTGACTCTTACGAGCAGTACTTC. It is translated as CASSDSYEQYF.